The present T cell receptor beta chain was sequenced within a study of Ad26.COV2.S vaccination and SARS-CoV-2 variants. Treatment of the sample: about 20 received Ad26.COV2.S at low or high dose, single or two shots; several received placebo; per-sample allocation not given. The study sampled participants on day 63 after the first vaccine or placebo injection. Profiled with immunoSEQ multiplex PCR; TCRdb holds only in-frame clones, not every one. The table shows 300,000 to 400,000 clones, with approximately 81% occurring only once. This TCR was sampled from a person aged 18-60 years who received the Ad26.COV2.S COVID-19 vaccine or a placebo. Specimen: peripheral blood, collected in a trial of Ad26.COV2.S vaccine versus placebo.

CDR3 bases: TGTGCCAGCAGCCTAGGGGACAGCACCTACGAGCAGTACTTC. It encodes CASSLGDSTYEQYF. The rearrangement uses TRBV3-1 (or the pseudogene TRBV3-2) and TRBJ2-7; 7 bases map to TRBD1. Germline V lookup: CDR1 LGHDT, CDR2 YNNKEL (reference sequence). The CDR3 runs 14 residues. The J segment lost 2 bases and the V segment lost 4 bases, leaving 5 bases of the junction unmatched.